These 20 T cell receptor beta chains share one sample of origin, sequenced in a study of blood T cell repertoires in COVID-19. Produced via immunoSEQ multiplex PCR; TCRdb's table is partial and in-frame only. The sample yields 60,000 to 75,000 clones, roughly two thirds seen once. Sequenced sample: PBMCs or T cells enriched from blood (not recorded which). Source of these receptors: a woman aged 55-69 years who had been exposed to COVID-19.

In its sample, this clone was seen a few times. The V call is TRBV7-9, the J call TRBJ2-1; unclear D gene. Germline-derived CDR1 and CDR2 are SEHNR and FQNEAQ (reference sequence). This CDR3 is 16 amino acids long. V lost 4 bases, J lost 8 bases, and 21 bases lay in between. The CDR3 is CASSSSPYRLRDEQFF. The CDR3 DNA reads TGTGCCAGCAGCTCCAGTCCCTATCGACTCCGGGATGAGCAGTTCTTC.

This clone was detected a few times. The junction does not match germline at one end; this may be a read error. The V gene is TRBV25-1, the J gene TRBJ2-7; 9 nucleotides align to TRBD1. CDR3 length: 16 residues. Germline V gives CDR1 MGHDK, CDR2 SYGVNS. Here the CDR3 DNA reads TGTGCCAGCACTGGCCCCGGACAGGGGTTGGGCTACCAGCAGTACTTC. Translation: CASTGPGQGLGYQQYF.

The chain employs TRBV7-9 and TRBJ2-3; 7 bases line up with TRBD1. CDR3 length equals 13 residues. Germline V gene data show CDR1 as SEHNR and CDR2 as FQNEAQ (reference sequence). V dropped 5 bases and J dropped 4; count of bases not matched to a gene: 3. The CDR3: CASSPRGPDTQYF. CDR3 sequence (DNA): TGTGCCAGCAGCCCTAGGGGGCCAGATACGCAGTATTTT. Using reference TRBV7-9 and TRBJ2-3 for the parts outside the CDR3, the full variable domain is DTGVSQNPRHKITKRGQNVTFRCDPISEHNRLYWYRQTLGQGPEFLTYFQNEAQLEKSRLLSDRFSAERPKGSFSTLEIQRTEQGDSAMYLCASSPRGPDTQYFGPGTRLTVL.

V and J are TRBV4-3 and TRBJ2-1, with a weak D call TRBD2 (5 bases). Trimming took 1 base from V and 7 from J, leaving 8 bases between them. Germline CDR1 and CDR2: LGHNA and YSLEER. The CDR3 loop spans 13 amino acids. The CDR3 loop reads CASSQVWTNEQFF. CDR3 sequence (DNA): TGCGCCAGCAGCCAAGTCTGGACTAATGAGCAGTTCTTC.

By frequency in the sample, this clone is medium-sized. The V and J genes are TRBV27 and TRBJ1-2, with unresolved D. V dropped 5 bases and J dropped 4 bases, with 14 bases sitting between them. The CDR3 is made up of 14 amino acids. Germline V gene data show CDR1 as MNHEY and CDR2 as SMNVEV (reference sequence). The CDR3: CASSPRVLGYGYTF. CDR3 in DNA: TGTGCCAGCAGTCCCCGGGTCTTGGGCTATGGCTACACCTTC.

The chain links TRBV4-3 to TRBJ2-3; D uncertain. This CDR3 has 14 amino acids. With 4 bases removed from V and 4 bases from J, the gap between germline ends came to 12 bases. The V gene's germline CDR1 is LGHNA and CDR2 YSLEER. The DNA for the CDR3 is TGCGCCAGCAGCCCATCCCTAGGCCCAGATACGCAGTATTTT. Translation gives CASSPSLGPDTQYF.

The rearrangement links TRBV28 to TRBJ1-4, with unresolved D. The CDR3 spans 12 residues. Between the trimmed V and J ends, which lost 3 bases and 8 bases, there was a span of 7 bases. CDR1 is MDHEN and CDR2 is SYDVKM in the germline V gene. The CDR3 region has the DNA TGTGCCAGCAGTTTTGGGAGAGAAAAACTGTTTTTT. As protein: CASSFGREKLFF.

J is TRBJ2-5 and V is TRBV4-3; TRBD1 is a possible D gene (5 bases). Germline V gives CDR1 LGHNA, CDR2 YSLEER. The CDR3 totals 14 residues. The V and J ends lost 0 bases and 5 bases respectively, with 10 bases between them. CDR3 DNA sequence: TGCGCCAGCAGCCAAGATTGGACAAGGGAGACCCAGTACTTC. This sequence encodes CASSQDWTRETQYF.

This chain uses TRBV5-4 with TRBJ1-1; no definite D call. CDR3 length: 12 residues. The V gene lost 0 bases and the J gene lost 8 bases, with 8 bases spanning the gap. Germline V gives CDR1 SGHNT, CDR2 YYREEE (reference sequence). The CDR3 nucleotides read TGTGCCAGCAGCTTGGGAAGACTGGAAGCTTTCTTT. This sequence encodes CASSLGRLEAFF.

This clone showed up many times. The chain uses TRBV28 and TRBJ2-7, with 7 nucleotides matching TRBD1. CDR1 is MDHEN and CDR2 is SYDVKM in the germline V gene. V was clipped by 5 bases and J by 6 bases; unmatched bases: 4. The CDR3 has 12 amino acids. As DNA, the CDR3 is TGTGCCAGCAGTACGGGACAGTTCGAGCAGTACTTC. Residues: CASSTGQFEQYF.

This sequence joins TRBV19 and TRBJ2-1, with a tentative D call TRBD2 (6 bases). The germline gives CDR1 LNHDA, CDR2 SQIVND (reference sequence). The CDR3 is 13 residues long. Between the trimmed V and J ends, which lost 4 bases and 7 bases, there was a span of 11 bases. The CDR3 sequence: CASSKEGRNEQFF. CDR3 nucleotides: TGTGCCAGTAGTAAGGAGGGACGAAATGAGCAGTTCTTC.

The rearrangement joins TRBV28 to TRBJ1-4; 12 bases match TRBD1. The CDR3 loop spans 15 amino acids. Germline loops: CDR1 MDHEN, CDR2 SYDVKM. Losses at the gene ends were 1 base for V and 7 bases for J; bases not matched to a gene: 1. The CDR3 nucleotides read TGTGCCAGCAGTTTATCGGGACAGGGGGCTGAAAAACTGTTTTTT. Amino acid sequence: CASSLSGQGAEKLFF. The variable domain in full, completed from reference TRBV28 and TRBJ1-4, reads DVKVTQSSRYLVKRTGEKVFLECVQDMDHENMFWYRQDPGLGLRLIYFSYDVKMKEKGDIPEGYSVSREKKERFSLILESASTNQTSMYLCASSLSGQGAEKLFFGSGTQLSVL.

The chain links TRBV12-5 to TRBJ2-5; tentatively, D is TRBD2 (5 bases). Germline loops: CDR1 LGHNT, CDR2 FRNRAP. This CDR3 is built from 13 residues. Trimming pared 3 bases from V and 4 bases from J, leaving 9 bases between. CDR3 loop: CASGLGSLETQYF. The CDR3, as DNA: TGTGCTAGTGGTTTAGGGAGTCTAGAGACCCAGTACTTC.

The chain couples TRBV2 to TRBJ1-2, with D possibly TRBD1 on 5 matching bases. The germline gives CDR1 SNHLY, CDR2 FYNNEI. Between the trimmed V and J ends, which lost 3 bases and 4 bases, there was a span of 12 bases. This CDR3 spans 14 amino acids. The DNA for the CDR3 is TGTGCCAGCAGTGAGAGCTGGGGGGGCTATGGCTACACCTTC. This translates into CASSESWGGYGYTF.

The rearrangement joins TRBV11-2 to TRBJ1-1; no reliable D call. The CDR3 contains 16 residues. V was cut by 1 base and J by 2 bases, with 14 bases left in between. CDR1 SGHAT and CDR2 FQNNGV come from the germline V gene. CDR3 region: CASSLVATSVNTEAFF. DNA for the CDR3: TGTGCCAGCAGCTTAGTCGCCACGAGCGTCAACACTGAAGCTTTCTTT.

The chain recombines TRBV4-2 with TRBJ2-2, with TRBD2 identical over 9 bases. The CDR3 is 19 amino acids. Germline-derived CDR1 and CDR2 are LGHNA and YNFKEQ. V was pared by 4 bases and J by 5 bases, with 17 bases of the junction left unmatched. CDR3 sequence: CASSLLPVGREGGTGELFF. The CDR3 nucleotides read TGTGCCAGCAGCCTCCTCCCCGTTGGGCGGGAGGGGGGAACCGGGGAGCTGTTTTTT.

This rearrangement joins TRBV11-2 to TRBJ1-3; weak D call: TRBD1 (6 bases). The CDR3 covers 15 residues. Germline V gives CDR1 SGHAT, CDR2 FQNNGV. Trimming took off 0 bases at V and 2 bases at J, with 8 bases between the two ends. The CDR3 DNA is TGTGCCAGCAGCTTAGACAGGGGAGCTGGAAACACCATATATTTT. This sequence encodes CASSLDRGAGNTIYF. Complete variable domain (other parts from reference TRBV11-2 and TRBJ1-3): EAGVAQSPRYKIIEKRQSVAFWCNPISGHATLYWYQQILGQGPKLLIQFQNNGVVDDSQLPKDRFSAERLKGVDSTLKIQPAKLEDSAVYLCASSLDRGAGNTIYFGEGSWLTVV.

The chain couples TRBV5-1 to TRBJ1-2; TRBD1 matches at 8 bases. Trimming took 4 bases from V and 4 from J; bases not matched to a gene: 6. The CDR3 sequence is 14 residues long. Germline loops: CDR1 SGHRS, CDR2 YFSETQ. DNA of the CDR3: TGCGCCAGCAGCGTCGATGGACAGGGCTATGGCTACACCTTC. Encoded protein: CASSVDGQGYGYTF.

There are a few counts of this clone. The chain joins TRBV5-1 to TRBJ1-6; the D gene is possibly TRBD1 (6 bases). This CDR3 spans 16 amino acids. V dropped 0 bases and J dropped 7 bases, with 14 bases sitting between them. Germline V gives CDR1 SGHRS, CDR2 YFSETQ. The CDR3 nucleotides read TGCGCCAGCAGCTTGGGTGGGACAACGGCGAATTCACCCCTCCACTTT. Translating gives CASSLGGTTANSPLHF.

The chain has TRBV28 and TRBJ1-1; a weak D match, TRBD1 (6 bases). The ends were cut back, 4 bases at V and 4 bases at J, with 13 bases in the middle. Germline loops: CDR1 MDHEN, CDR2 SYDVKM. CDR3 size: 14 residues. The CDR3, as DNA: TGTGCCAGCAGTTCCTTTACAGGGCCCACTGAAGCTTTCTTT. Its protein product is CASSSFTGPTEAFF.